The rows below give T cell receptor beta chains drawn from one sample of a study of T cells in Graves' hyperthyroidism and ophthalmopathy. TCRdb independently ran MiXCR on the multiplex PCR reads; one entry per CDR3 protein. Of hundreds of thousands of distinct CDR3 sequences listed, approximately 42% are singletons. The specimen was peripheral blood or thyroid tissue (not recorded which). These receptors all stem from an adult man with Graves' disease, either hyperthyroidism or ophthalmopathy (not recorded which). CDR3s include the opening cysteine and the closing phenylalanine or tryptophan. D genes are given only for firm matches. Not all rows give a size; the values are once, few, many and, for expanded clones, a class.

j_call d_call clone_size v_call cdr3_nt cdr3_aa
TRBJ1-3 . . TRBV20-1 TGCAGTGCTATCAGGTCAAACACCATATATTTT CSAIRSNTIYF
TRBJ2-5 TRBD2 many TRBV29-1 TGCAGCGTTGCGGGACTAGCGGGAGTTCAGACCCAGTACTTC CSVAGLAGVQTQYF
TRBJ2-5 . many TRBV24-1 TGTGCCACCAGTGATTCAATCTTTGAGACCCAGTACTTC CATSDSIFETQYF
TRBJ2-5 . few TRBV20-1 TGCAGTGCTAGTGGGCTAGACCGGGCTGGGGAGACCCAGTACTTC CSASGLDRAGETQYF
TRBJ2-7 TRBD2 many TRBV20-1 TGCAGTGCTAGAGAGACTAGCGGGGCACGGGAGCAGTACTTC CSARETSGAREQYF
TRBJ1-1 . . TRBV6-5 TGTGCCAGCAGTTTATTCGGCAGGAGGGGCACTGAAGCTTTCTTT CASSLFGRRGTEAFF
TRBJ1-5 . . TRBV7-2 TGTGCCTGGAGTATGGTACAGTGGCATCAGCCCCAGCATTTT CAWSMVQWHQPQHF
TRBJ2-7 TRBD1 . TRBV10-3 TGTGCCATCAGTGAGGCAGGGGGCGGCTCCTACGAGCAGTACTTC CAISEAGGGSYEQYF
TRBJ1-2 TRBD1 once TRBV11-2 TGTGCCAGCAGCTTAGACGGGGGGACAGCATCGAATGGCTACACCTTC CASSLDGGTASNGYTF
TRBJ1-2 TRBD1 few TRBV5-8 TGTGCCAGCAGCTTCAGGACAGGGGGCTATGGCTACACCTTC CASSFRTGGYGYTF
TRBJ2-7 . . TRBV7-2 TGTGCCAGCAGCCCCGCGTGGACACACAACTCCTACGAGCAGTACTTC CASSPAWTHNSYEQYF
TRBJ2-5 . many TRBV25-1 TGTGCCAGCAGTGACCCTCGGGAACTCCAAGAGACCCAGTACTTC CASSDPRELQETQYF
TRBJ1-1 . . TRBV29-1 TGCGGCGTTGGGAGGGCTACTGAAGCTTTCTTT CGVGRATEAFF
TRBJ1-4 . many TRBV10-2 TGCGCCAGCAGTGAGTCAGTAGGGTATGAAAAACTGTTTTTT CASSESVGYEKLFF
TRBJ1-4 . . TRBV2 TGTGCCACAGGGGAACAGGGAGGAGGAAAACTGTTTTTT CATGEQGGGKLFF
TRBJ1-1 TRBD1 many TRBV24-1 TGTGCCACCAGTGATTCGGGACAGTTAGCTGAAGCTTTCTTT CATSDSGQLAEAFF
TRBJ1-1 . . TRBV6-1 TGTGCCAGCGTACAACAAAGTGGATCGAACACTGAAGCTTTCTTT CASVQQSGSNTEAFF
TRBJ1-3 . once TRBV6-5 TGTGCCATCAGTTACGACGCAGGGCTTAGCTCTGGAAACACCATATATTTT CAISYDAGLSSGNTIYF
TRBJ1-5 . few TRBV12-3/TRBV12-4 TGTGCCAGCAGCGGCGGGGGAAGGAGCAATCAGCCCCAGCATTTT CASSGGGRSNQPQHF
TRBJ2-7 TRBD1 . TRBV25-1 TGTGCCAGCAGGAGCTCAGGGGGCATTGCCTACGAGCAGTACTTC CASRSSGGIAYEQYF
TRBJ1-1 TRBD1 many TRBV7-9 TGTGCCAGCAGCTTCGGACAGGCGAACACTGAAGCTTTCTTT CASSFGQANTEAFF
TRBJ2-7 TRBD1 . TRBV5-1 TGCGCCAGCAGCGTTCAACCCCACAGGGGGACCTACGAGCAGTACTTC CASSVQPHRGTYEQYF
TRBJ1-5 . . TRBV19 TGTGCCAGTAGAACTCCGGGTCCGCTCTTACAGCCCCAGCATTTT CASRTPGPLLQPQHF
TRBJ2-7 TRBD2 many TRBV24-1 TGTGCCACCAGTGCCAGGACTAGCGGATCCTACGAGCAGTACTTC CATSARTSGSYEQYF
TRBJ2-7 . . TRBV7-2 TGTGCCAGCAGTTTACTGGGAAACGAGCAGTACTTC CASSLLGNEQYF
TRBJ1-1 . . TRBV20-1 TGCAGTGCCGGGAGGCTGAGCACTGAAGCTTTCTTT CSAGRLSTEAFF
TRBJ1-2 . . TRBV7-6 TGTGCCAGCAGTTTCTTAGGGAACTATGGCTACACCTTC CASSFLGNYGYTF
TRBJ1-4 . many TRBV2 TGTGCCAGCACGAGAGAGGGGGGCATAGAAAAACTGTTTTTT CASTREGGIEKLFF
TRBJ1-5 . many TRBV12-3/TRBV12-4 TGTGCCAGCAGTTTCGGGGTGAGCAATCAGCCCCAGCATTTT CASSFGVSNQPQHF
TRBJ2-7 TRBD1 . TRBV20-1 TGCAGTGCACACGACAGGGACAATTACTACGAGCAGTACTTC CSAHDRDNYYEQYF
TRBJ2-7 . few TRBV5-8 TGTGCCATCGGACGAATTGATTACGAGCAGTACTTC CAIGRIDYEQYF
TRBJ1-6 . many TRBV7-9 TGTGCCAGCAGCTTGGACAGCTCGGGTTCACCCCTCCACTTT CASSLDSSGSPLHF
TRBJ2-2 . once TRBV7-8 TGTGCCAGCAGCTTAGCGGGGAGAAGCACCTCCACCGGGGAGCTGTTTTTT CASSLAGRSTSTGELFF
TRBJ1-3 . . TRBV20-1 TGCAGTGCTAGACGGGGACAATGGAACACCATATATTTT CSARRGQWNTIYF
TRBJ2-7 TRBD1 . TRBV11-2 TGTGCCAGCAGCCGAGGGGGACAGGGGGTCGGGGAGCAGTACTTC CASSRGGQGVGEQYF
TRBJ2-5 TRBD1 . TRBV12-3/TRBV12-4 TGTGCCAGCAGTTTAGCCCGGACAGGGGGCGTCCAAGAGACCCAGTACTTC CASSLARTGGVQETQYF
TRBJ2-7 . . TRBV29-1 TGCAGCGTTGAGCAGGGATCCTACGAGCAGTACTTC CSVEQGSYEQYF
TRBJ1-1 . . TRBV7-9 TGTGCCAGCAGCTTAGCAGGAGGGGGGGTCACTGAAGCTTTCTTT CASSLAGGGVTEAFF
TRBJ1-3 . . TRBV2 TGTGCCAGCAGGGGACTAGCGGGTTCTGGAAACACCATATATTTT CASRGLAGSGNTIYF
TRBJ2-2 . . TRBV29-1 TGCAGCGTTGTCACAGGGTCCTCGGCGGGGGAGCTGTTTTTT CSVVTGSSAGELFF
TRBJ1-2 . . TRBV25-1 TGTGCCAGCAGTGAGAACACCGGGACAACCTATGGCTACACCTTC CASSENTGTTYGYTF
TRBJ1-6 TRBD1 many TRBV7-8 TGTGCCAGCGCCAGACCGGACAGGGGGGGTAATTCACCCCTCCACTTT CASARPDRGGNSPLHF
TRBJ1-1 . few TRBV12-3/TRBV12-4 TGTGCCAGCAGTTTAGCCCCCCCGGGCCACACTGAAGCTTTCTTT CASSLAPPGHTEAFF
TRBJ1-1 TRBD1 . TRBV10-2 TGCGCCAGCAGGGGTGGGACAGAGGACACTGAAGCTTTCTTT CASRGGTEDTEAFF
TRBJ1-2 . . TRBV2 TGTGCCAGCAGGACCGCTTATGGCTACACCTTC CASRTAYGYTF
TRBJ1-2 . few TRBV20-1 TGCAGTGTGACAAGAGATGGCTACACCTTC CSVTRDGYTF
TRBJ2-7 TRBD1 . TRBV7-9 TGCGCCAGCAGCCTCCCGACCGGGACAGGGGCGGGCTACGAGCAGTACTTC CASSLPTGTGAGYEQYF
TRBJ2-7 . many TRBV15 TGTGCCACCAGCAGAGATAACGCCTACGAGCAGTACTTC CATSRDNAYEQYF
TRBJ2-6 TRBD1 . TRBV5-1 TGCGCCAGCAGCTTCGTTACAGGGGGCGCTGGGGCCAACGTCCTGACTTTC CASSFVTGGAGANVLTF
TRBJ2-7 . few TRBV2 TGTGCCAGCGGAGAACCCGATAACTCCTACGAGCAGTACTTC CASGEPDNSYEQYF
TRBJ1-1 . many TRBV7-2 TGTGCCAGCAGCCCCCCCGGCGGGAGTGAAGCTTTCTTT CASSPPGGSEAFF
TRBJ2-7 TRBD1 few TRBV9 TGTGCCAGCAGCGTAGCGGGGACAGAGCACGAGGGCTACGAGCAGTACTTC CASSVAGTEHEGYEQYF
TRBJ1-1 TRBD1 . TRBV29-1 TGCAGGGGACAGGGGATGAACACTGAAGCTTTCTTT CRGQGMNTEAFF
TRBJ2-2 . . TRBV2 TGTGCCAGCAGCCCGAGACTTTGGTCCGGGGAGCTGTTTTTT CASSPRLWSGELFF
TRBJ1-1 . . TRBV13 TGTGCCAGCTTGACGGACAGCACCGAAGCTTTCTTT CASLTDSTEAFF
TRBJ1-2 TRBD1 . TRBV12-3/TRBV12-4 TGTGCCAGCTCGGGGACAGGGCCCTATGGCTACACCTTC CASSGTGPYGYTF
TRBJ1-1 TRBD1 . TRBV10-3 TGTGCCATCAGTGTAGAGGAGACAGGGGCAGGGACTGAAGCTTTCTTT CAISVEETGAGTEAFF